The rows below give T cell receptor beta chains drawn from one sample of a study of neoadjuvant anti-PD-1 for oral cavity cancer. Assay used: immunoSEQ multiplex PCR; TCRdb lists only in-frame clones, some missing. This sample has around 67,000 clones, with around 85% found just once. The sample was PBMCs, taken after nivolumab (anti-PD-1) treatment. The receptors were gathered from a person between 35 and 79 years old with oral cavity squamous cell carcinoma. Each CDR3 is given with its conserved first and last residue. The order of the fields is J gene, CDR3 length, V gene, CDR3 protein.

TRBJ1-2 | 13 | TRBV27 | CASSLSRGYGYTF
TRBJ1-5 | 14 | TRBV6-1 | CASSEVPSNQPQHF
TRBJ2-3 | 12 | TRBV5-5 | CASSFSGTSDYF
TRBJ2-1 | 13 | TRBV19 | CASSMAQLNEQFF
TRBJ2-7 | 13 | TRBV5-4 | CASSLGDRGEQYF
TRBJ2-2 | 14 | TRBV30 | CAWSLTGGPGELFF
TRBJ1-4 | 18 | TRBV4-1 | CASTPIAGPRSANEKLFF
TRBJ1-1 | 16 | TRBV7-3 | CASSPYGGKMNTEAFF
TRBJ1-1 | 17 | TRBV10-3 | CAIRTGTLLSRNTEAFF
TRBJ1-2 | 15 | TRBV19 | CASSSSQEYPYGYTF
TRBJ2-5 | 17 | TRBV2 | CASRRTSGGARQETQYF
TRBJ1-4 | 13 | TRBV15 | CATRESLNEKLFF
TRBJ1-1 | 13 | TRBV7-6 | CASSFDTNTEAFF
TRBJ2-5 | 16 | TRBV7-6 | CASSSDSGEDQETQYF
TRBJ1-5 | 15 | TRBV7-9 | CASSPLGWNGQPQHF
TRBJ1-2 | 11 | TRBV21-1 | CARGQYYGYTF
TRBJ1-1 | 15 | TRBV19 | CASNGGLLSNTEAFF
TRBJ1-4 | 16 | TRBV5-1 | CASSQTGGIGDEKLFF
TRBJ1-2 | 15 | TRBV29-1 | CSVATGSGISYGYTF
TRBJ2-7 | 15 | TRBV27 | CASSQTGGMRYEQYF
TRBJ2-7 | 12 | TRBV2 | CASMPDTYEQYF
TRBJ2-2 | 15 | TRBV19 | CASNSLLGNTGELFF
TRBJ2-7 | 15 | TRBV11-2 | CASSLDRAGVSEQYF
TRBJ2-7 | 12 | TRBV29-1 | CSVRQQPYEQYF
TRBJ2-7 | 14 | TRBV5-1 | CASSLAGGIDEQYF
TRBJ1-6 | 15 | TRBV5-1 | CASSPAAGTYSPLHF
TRBJ2-5 | 14 | TRBV30 | CAWSLGLFSETQYF
TRBJ2-5 | 14 | TRBV5-4 | CASSLGTGRETQYF
TRBJ2-7 | 13 | TRBV28 | CASSLGHSYEQYF
TRBJ2-1 | 12 | TRBV19 | CASSIGAGSVFF
TRBJ2-1 | 16 | TRBV7-9 | CASSSRPGQITGEQFF
TRBJ2-7 | 14 | TRBV4-2 | CASSEGGTRDEQYF
TRBJ1-1 | 14 | TRBV10-3 | CAISEELGNTEAFF
TRBJ1-1 | 12 | TRBV19 | CASSWGSLEAFF
TRBJ2-7 | 16 | TRBV5-1 | CASSSYRSRLSYEQYF
TRBJ2-1 | 15 | TRBV10-3 | CAIKRELNSYNEQFF
TRBJ1-2 | 16 | TRBV28 | CASRDRGQRALYGYTF
TRBJ1-2 | 14 | TRBV7-9 | CASSLGAGTQGYTF
TRBJ1-2 | 13 | TRBV30 | CAWTLKVGQGYTF
TRBJ2-5 | 14 | TRBV4-2 | CATQDLTGGGTQYF
TRBJ2-5 | 13 | TRBV5-1 | CASSSRPGETQYF
TRBJ2-1 | 10 | TRBV20-1 | CSAADNEQFF
TRBJ2-7 | 14 | TRBV11-2 | CASSPGTGTYEQYF
TRBJ1-1 | 12 | TRBV30 | CAWTPGGPEAFF